Following are 23 T cell receptor beta chains from one sample sequenced in a study of blood T cell repertoires in COVID-19. The data were produced by immunoSEQ multiplex PCR, yet TCRdb's version contains in-frame clones alone and is incomplete. In the table there are roughly 130,000 clones, around 80% of which are singletons. Material: peripheral blood. The receptor set was obtained from a woman in her sixties with acute or convalescent COVID-19.

Concerning this clone itself: Different DNA sequences within this sample yield the same CDR3. This chain uses TRBV7-9 with TRBJ1-5; D remains ambiguous. V lost 3 bases and J 7 bases, leaving 10 bases between the germline ends. The CDR3 runs 13 residues. Germline CDR1 reads SEHNR; CDR2 reads FQNEAQ (reference sequence). The CDR3 protein is CASSLGSGQPQHF. In DNA, the CDR3 is TGTGCCAGCAGCTTGGGCAGCGGGCAGCCCCAGCATTTT.

V is TRBV3-1 (or the pseudogene TRBV3-2) and J is TRBJ1-2; the D gene is possibly TRBD1 (6 bases). V lost 0 bases, J lost 2 bases, and 10 bases lay in between. The CDR3 consists of 15 residues. From germline, CDR1 is LGHDT and CDR2 YNNKEL (reference sequence). DNA for the CDR3: TGTGCCAGCAGCCAAGATCTAACAGGGAACTATGGCTACACCTTC. Its translation is CASSQDLTGNYGYTF.

Only one count was recorded for this clone. The CDR3 DNA follows: TGTGCCAGCAGCGCAGTCGACGGAGACTATGGCTACACCTTC. Translating gives CASSAVDGDYGYTF. The chain recombines TRBV9 with TRBJ1-2; no firm D call. CDR3 length: 14 amino acids. Germline V gene sequence: CDR1 SGDLS, CDR2 YYNGEE. The V and J ends lost 3 bases and 3 bases respectively, with 12 bases between them.

CDR3 DNA: TGTGCCAGCAGTCCGATGACAGGAGACTATGGCTACACCTTC. It translates to CASSPMTGDYGYTF. The chain links TRBV6-5 to TRBJ1-2, with D possibly TRBD1 on 6 matching bases. Per the germline V gene, CDR1 is MNHEY and CDR2 is SVGAGI. The V gene lost 5 bases and the J gene lost 3 bases, with 13 bases spanning the gap. This CDR3 comprises 14 residues.

The V and J genes are TRBV7-9 and TRBJ2-6; TRBD1 might be the D (5 bases). Trimming removed 3 bases from V and 2 bases from J, with 11 bases in between. CDR3 length: 16 residues. Per germline, CDR1 SEHNR and CDR2 FQNEAQ (reference sequence). The CDR3 coding sequence is TGTGCCAGCAGCTTGGGGCTCTTCCCTGGGGCCAACGTCCTGACTTTC. Its translation: CASSLGLFPGANVLTF.

The V and J genes are TRBV2 and TRBJ2-5; 9 nucleotides line up with TRBD1. Per the germline V gene, CDR1 is SNHLY and CDR2 is FYNNEI. The junction had 2 bases not matched to a gene; V was cut back by 6 bases and J by 3 bases. The CDR3 extends over 13 amino acids. The CDR3, as DNA: TGTGCCAGCAGGGGACAGGGTGAAGAGACCCAGTACTTC. It codes for CASRGQGEETQYF. Full variable domain (remainder filled in from reference TRBV2 and TRBJ2-5): EPEVTQTPSHQVTQMGQEVILRCVPISNHLYFYWYRQILGQKVEFLVSFYNNEISEKSEIFDDQFSVERPDGSNFTLKIRSTKLEDSAMYFCASRGQGEETQYFGPGTRLLVL.

CDR3 region: CASSLGQTNTEAFF. In DNA form, the CDR3 reads TGTGCCAGCAGCTTGGGGCAGACAAACACTGAAGCTTTCTTT. The chain has TRBV5-4 and TRBJ1-1; no clear D gene. The CDR3 has 14 residues. Per germline, CDR1 SGHNT and CDR2 YYREEE (reference sequence). V was clipped by 0 bases and J by 2 bases, with 8 bases between them.

V is TRBV2 and J is TRBJ1-2; 8 bases fit TRBD1. CDR1 and CDR2 from the germline V gene are SNHLY and FYNNEI. This CDR3 contains 15 residues. V shed 3 bases, J shed 5 bases, and the junction held 8 bases outside the gene matches. The CDR3 DNA is TGTGCCAGCAGTGAGTGGGCGGACAGGGAATATGGCTACACCTTC. It is translated as CASSEWADREYGYTF.

The gene calls are TRBV4-1 and TRBJ1-2; TRBD1 aligns across 9 bases. The V and J ends lost 1 base and 10 bases, in that order; junction bases with no gene match: 4. The CDR3 length is 13 residues. Looked up from germline, CDR1 is MGHRA and CDR2 is YSYEKL. CDR3 bases: TGCGCCAGCAGCCAAGGGGACAGGGTCTCCTACACCTTC. It specifies CASSQGDRVSYTF.

This clone was counted once. The J gene is TRBJ1-2, the V gene TRBV24-1, with D unclear. This CDR3 region has 12 residues. Trimming removed 4 bases from V and 8 bases from J, with 10 bases in between. Germline CDR1 KGHDR, CDR2 SFDVKD. As DNA, the CDR3 is TGTGCCACCAGTGAGACGGGAAGAGGCTACACCTTC. Translation: CATSETGRGYTF.

This clone came up a few times. Other nucleotide sequences in the sample specify the same CDR3. The chain links TRBV30 to TRBJ1-6; TRBD1 is a possible D gene (6 bases). CDR3 length equals 16 residues. From germline, CDR1 is GTSNPN and CDR2 SVGIG (reference sequence). V lost 0 bases and J 0 bases, leaving 9 bases between the germline ends. CDR3 protein: CAWSVQGSSYNSPLHF. The CDR3, as DNA: TGTGCCTGGAGTGTACAGGGCAGCTCCTATAATTCACCCCTCCACTTT.

V and J are TRBV5-4 and TRBJ1-1, with D uncertain. With 4 bases removed from V and 5 bases from J, the gap between germline ends came to 18 bases. The CDR3 totals 15 residues. CDR1 is SGHNT and CDR2 is YYREEE in the germline V gene (reference sequence). CDR3 residues: CASSLEVVSKTEAFF. The DNA of the CDR3 is TGTGCCAGCAGCCTAGAGGTGGTTAGTAAGACTGAAGCTTTCTTT. Combining the CDR3 with reference TRBV5-4 and TRBJ1-1 gives the whole variable domain ETGVTQSPTHLIKTRGQQVTLRCSSQSGHNTVSWYQQALGQGPQFIFQYYREEENGRGNFPPRFSGLQFPNYSSELNVNALELDDSALYLCASSLEVVSKTEAFFGQGTRLTVV.

The chain carries TRBV6-1 and TRBJ1-1; 8 nucleotides line up with TRBD1. Unmatched junction bases numbered 1, after V lost 3 bases and J lost 4 bases. The germline V gene encodes CDR1 MNHNS and CDR2 SASEGT. This CDR3 is built from 13 residues. CDR3 in amino acids: CASSETGVTEAFF. DNA for the CDR3: TGTGCCAGCAGTGAGACAGGGGTCACTGAAGCTTTCTTT.

The chain links TRBV18 to TRBJ2-4; the match to TRBD2 covers 11 bases. Germline trimming cut 3 bases from V and 14 bases from J; bases unmatched to any gene: 15. In germline, CDR1 is KGHSH, CDR2 LQKENI. CDR3 length: 16 residues. CDR3 loop: CASSPSVGQTSGAKYF. The DNA of the CDR3 is TGTGCCAGCTCACCCTCAGTTGGGCAGACTAGCGGGGCGAAGTACTTC.

The V call is TRBV23-1, the J call TRBJ1-6; the D gene is possibly TRBD1 (6 bases). TRBV23-1 is flagged as an ORF with uncertain function. There are 16 residues in the CDR3. V dropped 6 bases and J dropped 9 bases, with 21 bases sitting between them. As DNA, the CDR3 is TGCGCCAGCAGACCCCCTCCATCGGGGGGCGTTTCACCCCTCCACTTT. As protein: CASRPPPSGGVSPLHF.

This chain links TRBV7-9 with TRBJ2-3; D possibly corresponds to TRBD1 (6 bases). The CDR3 spans 16 residues. Germline V gene data show CDR1 as SEHNR and CDR2 as FQNEAQ (reference sequence). Trimming stripped 4 bases from V and 2 bases from J, with 16 bases between. The CDR3 reads CASSSGVEGFTDTQYF. For the CDR3, the DNA is TGTGCCAGCAGCTCAGGGGTCGAGGGGTTCACAGATACGCAGTATTTT.

This chain joins TRBV4-1 and TRBJ1-2; tentatively, D is TRBD1 (6 bases). Trimming cost V 4 bases and J 7 bases, with 13 bases left between them. Germline V gene lookup returns CDR1 MGHRA and CDR2 YSYEKL. This CDR3 contains 13 residues. The CDR3 region is CASSRGAGAGYTF. The CDR3 region has the DNA TGCGCCAGCAGCCGGGGGGCGGGGGCTGGCTACACCTTC.

The chain is built from TRBV6-5 and TRBJ1-2, with D possibly matching TRBD1 (5 bases). V was clipped by 10 bases and J by 4 bases, with 13 bases between them. CDR1 and CDR2 (germline): MNHEY, SVGAGI. The CDR3 loop spans 12 amino acids. The CDR3 DNA sequence: TGTGCCACCGTGGGGCAAATCTATGGCTACACCTTC. Translating it yields CATVGQIYGYTF.

The chain uses TRBV6-5 and TRBJ1-4; possibly TRBD1 for D (6 bases). This CDR3 is built from 14 residues. The V end lost 8 bases, the J end lost 11 bases, and 21 bases lay between the germline ends. Germline V gives CDR1 MNHEY, CDR2 SVGAGI. As DNA, the CDR3 is TGTGCCAGCCCTCCCGACAGGTATAATGGGAAACTGTTTTTT. Protein sequence: CASPPDRYNGKLFF.

V usage is TRBV12-3 or TRBV12-4 and J usage is TRBJ1-5; D remains ambiguous. There are 13 residues in the CDR3. Trimming cost V 6 bases and J 0 bases, with 6 bases left between them. This CDR3 is CASRYSSNQPQHF. The CDR3 bases are TGTGCCAGCAGATACAGTAGCAATCAGCCCCAGCATTTT.

V gene TRBV30 combines with J gene TRBJ1-3, with unresolved D. The CDR3 has 11 residues. Germline loops: CDR1 GTSNPN, CDR2 SVGIG (reference sequence). V gave up 2 bases and J gave up 4 bases, with 3 bases separating them. CDR3 bases: TGTGCCTGGAGTACAGGAAACACCATATATTTT. As protein: CAWSTGNTIYF.

V and J are TRBV19 and TRBJ2-1, with 8 bases identical to TRBD2. J lost 6 bases, V lost 2 bases, and 6 bases had no gene match. Germline assignment: CDR1 LNHDA and CDR2 SQIVND (reference sequence). The CDR3 spans 15 residues. CDR3 amino acids: CASSINGGDVNEQFF. CDR3 coding DNA: TGTGCCAGTAGTATAAACGGGGGGGATGTCAATGAGCAGTTCTTC.

The chain joins TRBV20-1 to TRBJ2-2, with D perhaps matching TRBD1 (5 bases). Deletions cut 3 bases from V and 4 bases from J, with 12 bases between. Germline CDR1 is DFQATT and CDR2 is SNEGSKA (reference sequence). The CDR3 spans 14 residues. In nucleotides, the CDR3 is TGCAGTGCTAGTGAGCCAGGGTCCACCGGGGAGCTGTTTTTT. Translated: CSASEPGSTGELFF.